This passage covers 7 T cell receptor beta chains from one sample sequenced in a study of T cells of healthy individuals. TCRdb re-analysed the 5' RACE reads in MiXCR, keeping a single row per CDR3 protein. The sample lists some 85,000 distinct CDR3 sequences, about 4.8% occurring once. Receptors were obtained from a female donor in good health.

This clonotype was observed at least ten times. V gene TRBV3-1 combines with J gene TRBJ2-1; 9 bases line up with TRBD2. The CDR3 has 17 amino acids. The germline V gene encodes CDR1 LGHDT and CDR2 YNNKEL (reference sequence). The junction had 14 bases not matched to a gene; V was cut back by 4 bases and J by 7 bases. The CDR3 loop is CASSLFSGRRGRNEQFF. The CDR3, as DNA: TGTGCCAGCAGCCTCTTTAGCGGGAGACGGGGTCGTAATGAGCAGTTCTTC.

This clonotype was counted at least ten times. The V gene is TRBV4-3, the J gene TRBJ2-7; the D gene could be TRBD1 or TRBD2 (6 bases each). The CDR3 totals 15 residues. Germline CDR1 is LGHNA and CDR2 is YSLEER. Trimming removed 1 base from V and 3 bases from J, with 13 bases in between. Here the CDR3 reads CASSQVTGALYEQYF. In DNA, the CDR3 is TGCGCCAGCAGCCAAGTGACGGGGGCCCTCTACGAGCAGTACTTC.

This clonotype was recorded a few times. The CDR3 sequence: CASSPRTGAHYGYTF. The CDR3 coding sequence is TGTGCCAGCAGCCCTCGGACAGGGGCCCACTATGGCTACACCTTC. The chain joins TRBV27 to TRBJ1-2, with 9 bases aligning to TRBD1. The V and J ends lost 6 bases and 3 bases, in that order; junction bases with no gene match: 8. The CDR3 consists of 15 residues. Germline lookup yields CDR1 MNHEY and CDR2 SMNVEV (reference sequence).

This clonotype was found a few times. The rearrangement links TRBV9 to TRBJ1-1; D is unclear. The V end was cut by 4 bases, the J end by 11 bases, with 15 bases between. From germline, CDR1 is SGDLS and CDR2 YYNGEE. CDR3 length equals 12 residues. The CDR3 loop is CASSPFRAGAFF. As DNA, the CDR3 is TGTGCCAGCAGCCCATTCCGGGCCGGGGCTTTCTTT.

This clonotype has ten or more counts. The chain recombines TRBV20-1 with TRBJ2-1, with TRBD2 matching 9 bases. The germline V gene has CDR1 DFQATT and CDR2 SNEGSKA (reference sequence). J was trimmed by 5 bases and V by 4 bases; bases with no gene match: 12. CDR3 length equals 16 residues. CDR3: CSATPPIRLADNEQFF. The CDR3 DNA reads TGCAGTGCTACACCACCCATTAGACTAGCGGACAATGAGCAGTTCTTC.

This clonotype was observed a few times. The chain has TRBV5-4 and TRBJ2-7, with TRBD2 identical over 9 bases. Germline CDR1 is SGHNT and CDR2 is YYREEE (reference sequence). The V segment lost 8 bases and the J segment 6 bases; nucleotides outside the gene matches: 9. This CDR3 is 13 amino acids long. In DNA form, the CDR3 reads TGTGCCAGTCCCGGGACTAGCTTACCCGAGCAGTACTTC. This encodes CASPGTSLPEQYF.

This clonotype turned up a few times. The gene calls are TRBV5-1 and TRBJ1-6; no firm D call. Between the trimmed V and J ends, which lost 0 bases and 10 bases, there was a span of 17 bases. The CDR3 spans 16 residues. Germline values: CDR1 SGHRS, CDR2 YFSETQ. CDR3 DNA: TGCGCCAGCAGCTTGGCCCTCCCGTCTAGCGGCTCACCCCTCCACTTT. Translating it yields CASSLALPSSGSPLHF.